Below are 21 T cell receptor beta chains sequenced from a single sample in a study of Graves' ophthalmopathy and Graves' hyperthyroidism. Amplification from RNA transcripts yielded the TCR beta CDR3 regions. RT-PCR in the first round used HTBI primers; a second-round multiplex PCR followed. TCRdb recomputed calls from the multiplex PCR reads with MiXCR, one row per CDR3 protein. The sample has 200,000 to 250,000 distinct CDR3 sequences; 25% to 30% are singletons. The specimen was peripheral blood. These receptors were taken from a man aged 45-65 years with Graves' ophthalmopathy.

This clonotype was counted ten times or more. The chain uses TRBV6-2 or TRBV6-3 and TRBJ1-1; D remains unclear. CDR1 is MNHEY, CDR2 SVGEGT, per germline. This CDR3 contains 15 residues. V shed 0 bases and J shed 1 base, with 9 bases lying between them. The CDR3 nucleotides read TGTGCCAGCAGTTACTCTAGCGGAGCGAACACTGAAGCTTTCTTT. Translation gives CASSYSSGANTEAFF.

The rearrangement joins TRBV28 to TRBJ2-7, with TRBD2 matching over 8 bases. This CDR3 is 12 amino acids long. Per the germline V gene, CDR1 is MDHEN and CDR2 is SYDVKM. After removal of 7 bases from V and 4 bases from J, the junction contained 3 bases not matched to a gene. In nucleotides, the CDR3 is TGTGCCAGCAATAGCGGGATTTACGAGCAGTACTTC. This codes for CASNSGIYEQYF.

The chain links TRBV12-3 or TRBV12-4 to TRBJ2-7; TRBD1 is a possible D gene (6 bases). This CDR3 contains 12 residues. Trimming stripped 6 bases from V and 4 bases from J, with 10 bases between. CDR3 loop: CASRYRDYEQYF. The CDR3 DNA is TGTGCCAGCAGATACAGGGATTACGAGCAGTACTTC.

V usage is TRBV6-5 and J usage is TRBJ1-5, with 8 bases matching TRBD1. Germline V gives CDR1 MNHEY, CDR2 SVGAGI. The CDR3 runs to 17 residues. J lost 2 bases, V lost 4 bases, and 10 bases had no gene match. The CDR3 sequence: CASSSGQGIVRNQPQHF. The CDR3 DNA reads TGTGCCAGCAGTTCAGGACAGGGTATAGTTCGCAATCAGCCCCAGCATTTT.

J is TRBJ1-1 and V is TRBV12-5, with no clear D. Per germline, CDR1 LGHNT and CDR2 FRNRAP. This CDR3 has 11 amino acids. Trimming removed 1 base from V and 12 bases from J, with 9 bases in between. CDR3 amino acids: CASGLGHLTFF. Written as DNA, the CDR3 is TGTGCTAGTGGTTTGGGTCATCTTACTTTCTTT. Complete variable domain (other parts from reference TRBV12-5 and TRBJ1-1): DARVTQTPRHKVTEMGQEVTMRCQPILGHNTVFWYRQTMMQGLELLAYFRNRAPLDDSGMPKDRFSAEMPDATLATLKIQPSEPRDSAVYFCASGLGHLTFFGQGTRLTVV.

This clonotype was observed at least ten times. The genes are TRBV13 and TRBJ2-7; 8 nucleotides line up with TRBD2. The CDR3 extends over 16 amino acids. V was pared by 1 base and J by 5 bases, with 10 bases of the junction left unmatched. Germline-derived CDR1 and CDR2 are PRHDT and FYEKMQ (reference sequence). The CDR3 coding sequence is TGTGCCAGCAGCTTAGCCGGGAGGGGTGTTATCGACGAGCAGTACTTC. It codes for CASSLAGRGVIDEQYF. Full variable domain (missing parts from reference TRBV13 and TRBJ2-7): AAGVIQSPRHLIKEKRETATLKCYPIPRHDTVYWYQQGPGQDPQFLISFYEKMQSDKGSIPDRFSAQQFSDYHSELNMSSLELGDSALYFCASSLAGRGVIDEQYFGPGTRLTVT.

The sample holds many counts of this clonotype. The chain uses TRBV24-1 and TRBJ1-1; 11 nucleotides match TRBD1. J lost 5 bases, V lost 9 bases, and 7 bases had no gene match. From germline, CDR1 is KGHDR and CDR2 SFDVKD. The CDR3 spans 14 residues. In DNA form, the CDR3 reads TGTGCCACCGTGAACGGGGACAGGGGGACTGAAGCTTTCTTT. It encodes CATVNGDRGTEAFF.

This clonotype came up once. J is TRBJ1-2 and V is TRBV7-3; D is perhaps TRBD1 (5 bases). Germline CDR1 is SGHTA and CDR2 is FQGTGA. The CDR3 is 13 residues long. V lost 3 bases and J 7 bases, leaving 12 bases between the germline ends. CDR3 amino acids: CASSFPGSAGYTF. The DNA for the CDR3 is TGTGCCAGCAGCTTTCCAGGGAGCGCTGGCTACACCTTC.

This clonotype was seen repeatedly, ten times or more. The CDR3 region is CASSPREAGELFF. In nucleotides, the CDR3 is TGTGCCAGCAGTCCCAGGGAGGCCGGGGAGCTGTTTTTT. V gene TRBV7-3 combines with J gene TRBJ2-2, with a possible D match to TRBD2 (6 bases). Trimming took off 6 bases at V and 6 bases at J, with 11 bases between the two ends. Germline lookup yields CDR1 SGHTA and CDR2 FQGTGA. This CDR3 contains 13 residues.

This clonotype was recorded many times. V usage is TRBV28 and J usage is TRBJ2-7; D ambiguous. The CDR3 covers 11 residues. CDR1 and CDR2 from the germline V gene are MDHEN and SYDVKM. V was clipped by 6 bases and J by 5 bases, with 8 bases between them. The CDR3 loop is CASRLQDEQYF. In DNA, the CDR3 is TGTGCCAGCAGACTCCAGGACGAGCAGTACTTC.

The chain combines TRBV6-1 with TRBJ2-7, with 7 bases identical to TRBD1. The germline V gene encodes CDR1 MNHNS and CDR2 SASEGT. V dropped 5 bases and J dropped 3; count of bases not matched to a gene: 7. CDR3 length equals 14 residues. The CDR3 region has the DNA TGTGCCAGCAGTCCGACAGGGTGGGACTACGAGCAGTACTTC. Amino acids: CASSPTGWDYEQYF.

This clonotype was seen many times. V usage is TRBV10-3 and J usage is TRBJ1-5; TRBD1 aligns across 8 bases. The CDR3 sequence is 16 residues long. With 6 bases clipped from V and 7 bases from J, the junction kept 14 bases outside the gene matches. Germline CDR1 and CDR2: ENHRY and SYGVKD. In DNA, the CDR3 is TGTGCCATCAGCAGTAGCTTACAGGGGGGAGGACAGCCCCAGCATTTT. This sequence encodes CAISSSLQGGGQPQHF.

There are many counts of this clonotype. The rearrangement links TRBV20-1 to TRBJ1-6; 12 bases agree with TRBD1. Germline values: CDR1 DFQATT, CDR2 SNEGSKA (reference sequence). Trimming took 3 bases from V and 8 from J; bases not matched to a gene: 8. CDR3 length equals 16 residues. CDR3 nucleotide sequence: TGCAGTGCTAGCACCGGGACAGGGGGCAATGATTCACCCCTCCACTTT. Translating it yields CSASTGTGGNDSPLHF.

This clonotype was counted many times. The genes are TRBV7-2 and TRBJ2-7; possible D gene TRBD1, 6 bases. The germline V gene encodes CDR1 SGHTA and CDR2 FQGNSA. CDR3 length: 13 amino acids. V was shortened by 5 bases and J by 5 bases, with 13 bases between the two germline ends. As DNA, the CDR3 is TGTGCCAGCAGCACCTCGACAGGAAACGAGCAGTACTTC. Its protein is CASSTSTGNEQYF.

The chain couples TRBV6-2 or TRBV6-3 to TRBJ2-7, with TRBD1 matching over 8 bases. After removal of 6 bases from V and 5 bases from J, the junction contained 12 bases not matched to a gene. CDR1 is MNHEY, CDR2 SVGEGT, per germline. The CDR3 covers 15 residues. CDR3 in DNA: TGTGCCAGCAGCCTAATACAGGGGGAGATCAACGAGCAGTACTTC. The encoded protein is CASSLIQGEINEQYF.

The table lists this clonotype with many counts. This chain connects TRBV2 to TRBJ2-2, with D possibly matching TRBD1 (5 bases). Trimming cost V 2 bases and J 7 bases, with 8 bases left between them. Germline V gene lookup returns CDR1 SNHLY and CDR2 FYNNEI. This CDR3 spans 13 amino acids. DNA of the CDR3: TGTGCCAGCAGTGAACCAGGGCACGGGGAGCTGTTTTTT. It specifies CASSEPGHGELFF.

This sequence joins TRBV12-3 or TRBV12-4 and TRBJ2-7, with 10 bases matching TRBD2. The CDR3 contains 13 residues. V shed 6 bases and J 6 bases; nucleotides not matched to a gene: 5. CDR3 region: CASSPGTSAEQYF. The CDR3 bases are TGTGCCAGCAGCCCTGGGACTAGCGCCGAGCAGTACTTC.

This clonotype was detected many times. The CDR3 sequence is CASSFREQETQYF. The DNA of the CDR3 is TGTGCCAGCAGTTTTCGGGAGCAAGAGACCCAGTACTTC. The chain combines TRBV28 with TRBJ2-5; tentatively, D is TRBD2 (6 bases). V was clipped by 3 bases and J by 2 bases, with 7 bases between them. The CDR3 covers 13 residues. From germline, CDR1 is MDHEN and CDR2 SYDVKM.

V usage is TRBV24-1 and J usage is TRBJ2-7; D is perhaps TRBD2 (6 bases). Per germline, CDR1 KGHDR and CDR2 SFDVKD. Trimming cost V 6 bases and J 6 bases, with 11 bases left between them. This CDR3 contains 12 residues. The CDR3 here is CATSPSGGEQYF. The CDR3 coding sequence is TGTGCCACCAGTCCCTCCGGGGGCGAGCAGTACTTC.

This chain connects TRBV28 to TRBJ1-2, with TRBD1 as a possible D gene (5 bases). This CDR3 has 12 residues. The V gene's germline CDR1 is MDHEN and CDR2 SYDVKM. V was shortened by 5 bases and J by 8 bases, with 12 bases between the two germline ends. The CDR3 DNA reads as TGTGCCAGCAGTAGCTCAGGGCAGGGCTACACCTTC. Translated, it gives CASSSSGQGYTF.

The V call is TRBV6-1, the J call TRBJ2-2, with D perhaps matching TRBD2 (6 bases). CDR3 length: 12 amino acids. Germline V gene sequence: CDR1 MNHNS, CDR2 SASEGT. V was shortened by 11 bases and J by 1 base, with 8 bases between the two germline ends. CDR3 nucleotide sequence: TGTGCCCACGGGGGGAACACCGGGGAGCTGTTTTTT. This sequence encodes CAHGGNTGELFF.